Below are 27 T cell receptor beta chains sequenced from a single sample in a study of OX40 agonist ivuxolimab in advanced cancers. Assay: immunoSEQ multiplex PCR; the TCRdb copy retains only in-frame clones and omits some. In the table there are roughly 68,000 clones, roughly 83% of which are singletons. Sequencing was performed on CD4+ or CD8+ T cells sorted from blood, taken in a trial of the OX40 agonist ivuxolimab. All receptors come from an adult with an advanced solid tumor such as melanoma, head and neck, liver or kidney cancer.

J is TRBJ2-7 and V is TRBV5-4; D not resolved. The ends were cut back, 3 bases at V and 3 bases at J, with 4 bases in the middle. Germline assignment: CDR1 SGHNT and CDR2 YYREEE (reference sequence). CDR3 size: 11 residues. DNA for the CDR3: TGTGCCAGCAGCTGGGGCTACGAGCAGTACTTC. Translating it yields CASSWGYEQYF.

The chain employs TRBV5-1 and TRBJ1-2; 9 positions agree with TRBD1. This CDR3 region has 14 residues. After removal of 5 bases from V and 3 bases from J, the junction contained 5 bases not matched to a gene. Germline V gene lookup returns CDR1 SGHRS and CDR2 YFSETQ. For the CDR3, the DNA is TGCGCCAGCAGGTTACGACAGGGGGACTATGGCTACACCTTC. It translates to CASRLRQGDYGYTF.

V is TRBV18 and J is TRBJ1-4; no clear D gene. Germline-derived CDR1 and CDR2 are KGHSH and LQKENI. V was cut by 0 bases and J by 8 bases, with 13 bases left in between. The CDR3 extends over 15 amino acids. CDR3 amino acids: CASSPPRRVGEKLFF. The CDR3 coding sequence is TGTGCCAGCTCACCACCGAGGAGGGTTGGGGAAAAACTGTTTTTT.

CDR3 region: CASSSGRGGPREQYF. CDR3 nucleotides: TGTGCCAGCAGCTCTGGGCGGGGGGGTCCTCGGGAGCAGTACTTC. The V and J genes are TRBV7-2 and TRBJ2-7, with 9 nucleotides matching TRBD2. This CDR3 has 15 amino acids. Germline V gene lookup returns CDR1 SGHTA and CDR2 FQGNSA. J was trimmed by 7 bases and V by 4 bases; bases with no gene match: 11.

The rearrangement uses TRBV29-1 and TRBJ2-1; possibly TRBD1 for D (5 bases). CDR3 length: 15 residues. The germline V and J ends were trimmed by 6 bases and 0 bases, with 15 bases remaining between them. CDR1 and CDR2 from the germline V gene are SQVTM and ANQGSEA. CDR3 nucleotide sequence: TGCAGCGTAGTCAGGGATCCCAGCTCCTACAATGAGCAGTTCTTC. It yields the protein CSVVRDPSSYNEQFF.

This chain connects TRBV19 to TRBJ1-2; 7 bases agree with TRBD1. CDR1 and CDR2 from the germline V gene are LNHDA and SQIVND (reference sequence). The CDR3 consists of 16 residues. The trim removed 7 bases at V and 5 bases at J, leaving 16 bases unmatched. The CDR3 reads CASIPRDRGYLYGYTF. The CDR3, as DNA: TGTGCCAGTATTCCCCGGGACAGAGGGTACCTATATGGCTACACCTTC.

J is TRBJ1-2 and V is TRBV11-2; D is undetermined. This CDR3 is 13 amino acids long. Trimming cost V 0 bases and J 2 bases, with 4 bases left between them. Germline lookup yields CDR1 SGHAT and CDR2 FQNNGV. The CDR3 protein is CASSLDRNYGYTF. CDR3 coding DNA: TGTGCCAGCAGCTTAGACAGGAACTATGGCTACACCTTC.

This chain's CDR3 is CASSERGSSNYGYTF. CDR3 sequence (DNA): TGTGCCAGCAGTGAGAGGGGGTCGTCTAACTATGGCTACACCTTC. V and J are TRBV6-1 and TRBJ1-2, with D perhaps TRBD1 (6 bases). Germline-derived CDR1 and CDR2 are MNHNS and SASEGT. The CDR3 is 15 residues long. V was cut by 3 bases and J by 0 bases, with 11 bases left in between.

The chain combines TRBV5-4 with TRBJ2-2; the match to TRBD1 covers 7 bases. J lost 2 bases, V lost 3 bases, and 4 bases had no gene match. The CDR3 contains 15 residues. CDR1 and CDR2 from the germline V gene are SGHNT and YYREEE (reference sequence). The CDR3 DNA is TGTGCCAGCAGCTACGGGACAGCAAACACCGGGGAGCTGTTTTTT. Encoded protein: CASSYGTANTGELFF. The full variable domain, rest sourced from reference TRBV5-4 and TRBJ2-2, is ETGVTQSPTHLIKTRGQQVTLRCSSQSGHNTVSWYQQALGQGPQFIFQYYREEENGRGNFPPRFSGLQFPNYSSELNVNALELDDSALYLCASSYGTANTGELFFGEGSRLTVL.

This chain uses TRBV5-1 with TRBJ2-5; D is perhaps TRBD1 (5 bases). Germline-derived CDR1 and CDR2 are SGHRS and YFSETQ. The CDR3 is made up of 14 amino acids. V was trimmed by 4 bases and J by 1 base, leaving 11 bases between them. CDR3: CASSLTGIQETQYF. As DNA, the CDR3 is TGCGCCAGCAGCCTTACAGGAATCCAAGAGACCCAGTACTTC.

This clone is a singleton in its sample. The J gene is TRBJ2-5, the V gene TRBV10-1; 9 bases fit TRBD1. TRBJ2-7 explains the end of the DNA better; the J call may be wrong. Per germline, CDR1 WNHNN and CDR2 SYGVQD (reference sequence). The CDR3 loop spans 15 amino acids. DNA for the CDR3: TGCGCCAGCAGTTACAGGGGGCGCGGTACCCACGAGCAGTACTTC. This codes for CASSYRGRGTHEQYF.

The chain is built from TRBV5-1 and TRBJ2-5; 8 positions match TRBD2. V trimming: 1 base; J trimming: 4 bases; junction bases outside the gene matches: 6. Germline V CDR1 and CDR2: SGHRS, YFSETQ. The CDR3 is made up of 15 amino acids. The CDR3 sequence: CASSLRAGESETQYF. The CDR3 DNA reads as TGCGCCAGCAGCTTGAGAGCGGGGGAGTCAGAGACCCAGTACTTC.

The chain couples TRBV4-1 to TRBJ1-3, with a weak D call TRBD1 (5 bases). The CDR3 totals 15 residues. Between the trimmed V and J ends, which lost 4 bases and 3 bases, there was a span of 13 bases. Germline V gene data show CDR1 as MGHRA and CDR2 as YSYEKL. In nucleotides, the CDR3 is TGCGCCAGCAGCCGGGGGGAGAAGGATGGAAACACCATATATTTT. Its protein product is CASSRGEKDGNTIYF.

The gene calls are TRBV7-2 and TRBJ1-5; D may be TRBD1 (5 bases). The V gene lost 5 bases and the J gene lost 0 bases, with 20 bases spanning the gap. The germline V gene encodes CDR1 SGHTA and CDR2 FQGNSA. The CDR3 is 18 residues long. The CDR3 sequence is CASSLPGERGLSNQPQHF. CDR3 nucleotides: TGTGCCAGCAGCCTCCCGGGGGAGCGGGGTCTTAGCAATCAGCCCCAGCATTTT.

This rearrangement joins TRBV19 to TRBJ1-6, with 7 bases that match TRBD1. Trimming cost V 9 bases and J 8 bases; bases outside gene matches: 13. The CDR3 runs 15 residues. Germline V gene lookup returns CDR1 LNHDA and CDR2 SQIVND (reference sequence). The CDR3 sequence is CASRTPGTVYSPLHF. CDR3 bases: TGTGCCAGCCGGACCCCCGGGACAGTGTATTCACCCCTCCACTTT.

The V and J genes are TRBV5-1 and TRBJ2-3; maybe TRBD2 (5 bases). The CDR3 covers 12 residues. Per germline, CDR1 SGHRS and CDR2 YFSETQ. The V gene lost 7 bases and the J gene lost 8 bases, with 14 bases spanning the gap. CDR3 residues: CASARVGSTQYF. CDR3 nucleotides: TGCGCCAGCGCTCGGGTGGGGAGTACGCAGTATTTT.

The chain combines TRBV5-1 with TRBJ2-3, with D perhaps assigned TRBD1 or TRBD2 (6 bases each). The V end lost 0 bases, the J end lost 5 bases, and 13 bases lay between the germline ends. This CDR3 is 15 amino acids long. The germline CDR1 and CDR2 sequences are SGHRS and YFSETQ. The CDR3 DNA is TGCGCCAGCAGCTTGGCACGGGGGCGCGGAGATACGCAGTATTTT. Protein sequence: CASSLARGRGDTQYF.

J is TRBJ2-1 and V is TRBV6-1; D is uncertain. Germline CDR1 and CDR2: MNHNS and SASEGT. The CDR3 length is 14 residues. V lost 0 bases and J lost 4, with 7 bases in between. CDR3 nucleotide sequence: TGTGCCAGCAGTGAAGCGCGAGAGTACAATGAGCAGTTCTTC. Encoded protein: CASSEAREYNEQFF.

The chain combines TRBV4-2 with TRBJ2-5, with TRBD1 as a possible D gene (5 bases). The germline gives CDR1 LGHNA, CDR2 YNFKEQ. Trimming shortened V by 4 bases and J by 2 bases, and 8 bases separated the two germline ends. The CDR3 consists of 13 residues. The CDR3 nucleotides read TGTGCCAGCAGCCGACAGCATCAAGAGACCCAGTACTTC. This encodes CASSRQHQETQYF.

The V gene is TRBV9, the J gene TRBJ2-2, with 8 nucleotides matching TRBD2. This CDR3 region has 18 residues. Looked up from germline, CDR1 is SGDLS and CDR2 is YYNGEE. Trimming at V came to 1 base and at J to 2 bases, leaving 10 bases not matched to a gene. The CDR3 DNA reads TGTGCCAGCAGCGTACGCTGGGGGGGACTAGTCAACACCGGGGAGCTGTTTTTT. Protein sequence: CASSVRWGGLVNTGELFF.

The CDR3 DNA reads as TGTGCCAGCAGCTTAGCGGGAGGGTTGGCCAAAAACATTCAGTACTTC. Its translation is CASSLAGGLAKNIQYF. The V gene is TRBV7-9, the J gene TRBJ2-4; 7 bases map to TRBD2. Germline V CDR1 and CDR2: SEHNR, FQNEAQ (reference sequence). The CDR3 contains 16 residues. J lost 1 base, V lost 0 bases, and 3 bases had no gene match.

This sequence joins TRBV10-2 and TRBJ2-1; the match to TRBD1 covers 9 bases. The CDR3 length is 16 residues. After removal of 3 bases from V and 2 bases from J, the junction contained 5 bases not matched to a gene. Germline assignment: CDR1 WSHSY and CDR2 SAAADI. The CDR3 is CASSDLDRGTYNEQFF. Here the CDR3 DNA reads TGCGCCAGCAGTGACCTGGACAGGGGTACCTACAATGAGCAGTTCTTC.

This chain's CDR3 is CAWSEVLSNQPQHF. The CDR3 DNA reads as TGTGCCTGGAGTGAGGTCCTTAGCAATCAGCCCCAGCATTTT. This chain joins TRBV30 and TRBJ1-5; D unresolved. Trimming took off 1 base at V and 0 bases at J, with 7 bases between the two ends. The CDR3 runs 14 residues. Germline loops: CDR1 GTSNPN, CDR2 SVGIG (reference sequence).

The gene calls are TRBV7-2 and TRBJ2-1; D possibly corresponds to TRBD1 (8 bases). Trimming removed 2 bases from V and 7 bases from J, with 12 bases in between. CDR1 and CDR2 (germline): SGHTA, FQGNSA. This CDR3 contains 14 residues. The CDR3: CASSLHRGGNEQFF. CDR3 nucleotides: TGTGCCAGCAGCTTACACAGGGGGGGAAATGAGCAGTTCTTC. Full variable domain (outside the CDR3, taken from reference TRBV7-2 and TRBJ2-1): GAGVSQSPSNKVTEKGKDVELRCDPISGHTALYWYRQSLGQGLEFLIYFQGNSAPDKSGLPSDRFSAERTGGSVSTLTIQRTQQEDSAVYLCASSLHRGGNEQFFGPGTRLTVL.

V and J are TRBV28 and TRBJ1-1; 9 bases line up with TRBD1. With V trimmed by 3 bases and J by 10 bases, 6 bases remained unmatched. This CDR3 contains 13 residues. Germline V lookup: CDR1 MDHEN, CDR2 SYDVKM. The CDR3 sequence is CASSFGLGQGAFF. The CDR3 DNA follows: TGTGCCAGCAGTTTTGGTTTGGGACAGGGAGCTTTCTTT.

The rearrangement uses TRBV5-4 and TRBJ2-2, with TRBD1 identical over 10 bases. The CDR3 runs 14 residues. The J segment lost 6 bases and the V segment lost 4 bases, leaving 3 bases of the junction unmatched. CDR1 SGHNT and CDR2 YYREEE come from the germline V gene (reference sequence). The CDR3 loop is CASSGTGVPGELFF. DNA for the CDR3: TGTGCCAGCAGCGGGACAGGGGTCCCCGGGGAGCTGTTTTTT.

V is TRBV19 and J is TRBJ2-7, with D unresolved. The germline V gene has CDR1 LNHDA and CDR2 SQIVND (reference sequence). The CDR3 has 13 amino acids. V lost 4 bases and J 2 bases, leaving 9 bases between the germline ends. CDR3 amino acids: CASSTRRTYEQYF. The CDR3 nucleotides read TGTGCCAGTAGTACTAGACGGACCTACGAGCAGTACTTC.